This record covers a single T cell receptor (beta chain). Germline V CDR1 and CDR2: LGHNA, YSLEER. Unmatched junction bases numbered 13, after V lost 0 bases and J lost 8 bases. There are 17 residues in the CDR3. In the authors' workflow: Quantification of nucleated cells was approximated via reference gene primer amplification. Sequencing was performed with immunoSEQ multiplex PCR; in TCRdb, only in-frame clones are kept and a portion is missing. The V and J calls and clone size come from that table; D and trimming were worked out from the DNA. Among about 410,000 clones listed, about nine tenths were seen once. The data were taken from a study of blood T cell repertoires in COVID-19. Looking at the study overall: Samples of COVID-19 (acute and convalescent) were obtained from the United States, Italy and Spain. From T cells, B-cell-depleted T cells, or PBMCs came the material, which was cDNA or gDNA.

Enrollment of patients from Seattle took place during active infection, with longitudinal follow-up. The V gene is TRBV4-3, the J gene TRBJ2-1, with 7 bases aligning to TRBD2. Sequenced sample: peripheral blood. This sequence was found in a woman between 40 and 50 years old with COVID-19, enrolled during active disease. CDR3 in amino acids: CASSQDGREEEVDEQFF. CDR3 DNA: TGCGCCAGCAGCCAAGATGGGAGGGAGGAAGAGGTAGATGAGCAGTTCTTC.